Following are 11 T cell receptor beta chains from one sample sequenced in a study of T-cell reconstitution after alpha-beta-depleted transplantation in children. Preparation of the TCRbeta library used unique molecular identifiers. MiXCR, run by TCRdb on the PCR reads, gives a single entry per CDR3 protein. Among roughly 500,000 distinct CDR3 sequences listed, over 25% were seen once. Sequences were derived from PBMCs from the stem cell graft donor, sampled from the stem cell graft. These receptors were taken from a human donor who donated a stem cell graft to a child with aplastic anemia.

This sequence joins TRBV5-1 and TRBJ1-5, with D unclear. The CDR3 runs to 15 residues. V lost 5 bases, J lost 0 bases, and 12 bases lay in between. Germline V gene data show CDR1 as SGHRS and CDR2 as YFSETQ. CDR3 in amino acids: CASREGANSNQPQHF. As DNA, the CDR3 is TGCGCCAGCAGAGAGGGAGCGAATAGCAATCAGCCCCAGCATTTT.

This clonotype was observed once. The chain joins TRBV5-1 to TRBJ2-7, with D perhaps matching TRBD2 (6 bases). The CDR3 runs to 16 residues. Trimming shortened V by 0 bases and J by 0 bases, and 13 bases separated the two germline ends. In germline, CDR1 is SGHRS, CDR2 YFSETQ. The CDR3 protein is CASSLAAGSSSYEQYF. The CDR3 DNA sequence: TGCGCCAGCAGCTTGGCAGCGGGTAGTAGCTCCTACGAGCAGTACTTC.

This clonotype has just one count. CDR3 residues: CASSQFLTEAFF. The CDR3 DNA is TGTGCCAGCAGCCAGTTCCTAACTGAAGCTTTCTTT. V is TRBV12-3 or TRBV12-4 and J is TRBJ1-1; D not certain. The CDR3 loop spans 12 amino acids. The germline V and J ends were trimmed by 6 bases and 5 bases, with 10 bases remaining between them.

The chain combines TRBV19 with TRBJ1-1; D gene uncertain. This CDR3 contains 13 residues. The germline V gene has CDR1 LNHDA and CDR2 SQIVND (reference sequence). Trimming removed 2 bases at V and 4 bases at J, with 8 bases between. The CDR3, as DNA: TGTGCCAGTAGTATACGGACGGGCACTGAAGCTTTCTTT. Translating it yields CASSIRTGTEAFF. Full variable domain (rest looked up from reference TRBV19 and TRBJ1-1): DGGITQSPKYLFRKEGQNVTLSCEQNLNHDAMYWYRQDPGQGLRLIYYSQIVNDFQKGDIAEGYSVSREKKESFPLTVTSAQKNPTAFYLCASSIRTGTEAFFGQGTRLTVV.

The rearrangement links TRBV6-5 to TRBJ2-7; D not resolved. The V gene lost 4 bases and the J gene lost 5 bases, with 18 bases spanning the gap. CDR1 MNHEY and CDR2 SVGAGI come from the germline V gene. The CDR3 extends over 15 amino acids. CDR3 coding DNA: TGTGCCAGCAGTTCCTCCCGCGCCCCCCCTCACGAGCAGTACTTC. Translation gives CASSSSRAPPHEQYF.

The rearrangement uses TRBV29-1 and TRBJ1-1; D is possibly TRBD1 (6 bases). Germline CDR1 is SQVTM and CDR2 is ANQGSEA. Trimming stripped 6 bases from V and 0 bases from J, with 14 bases between. The CDR3 runs 14 residues. The DNA for the CDR3 is TGCAGCGTAGGGGGGAAGAACATGAACACTGAAGCTTTCTTT. Translation: CSVGGKNMNTEAFF.

CDR3 residues: CSGEAGGPKTQYF. DNA for the CDR3: TGCAGCGGGGAGGCGGGAGGGCCGAAGACCCAGTACTTC. The V call is TRBV29-1, the J call TRBJ2-5; TRBD2 agrees at 9 bases. The J segment lost 6 bases and the V segment lost 7 bases, leaving 9 bases of the junction unmatched. CDR1 is SQVTM, CDR2 ANQGSEA, per germline. CDR3 length: 13 amino acids. Complete variable domain (other parts from reference TRBV29-1 and TRBJ2-5): SAVISQKPSRDICQRGTSLTIQCQVDSQVTMMFWYRQQPGQSLTLIATANQGSEATYESGFVIDKFPISRPNLTFSTLTVSNMSPEDSSIYLCSGEAGGPKTQYFGPGTRLLVL.

The V and J genes are TRBV27 and TRBJ2-1; the D call may be TRBD1 or TRBD2 (5 bases each). Germline values: CDR1 MNHEY, CDR2 SMNVEV (reference sequence). The CDR3 contains 19 residues. Trimming took off 0 bases at V and 8 bases at J, with 26 bases between the two ends. The chain's CDR3 is CASSLSIAPSIYGTYEQFF. CDR3 DNA: TGTGCCAGCAGTTTATCCATCGCGCCTAGCATATACGGGACGTATGAGCAGTTCTTC.

The chain employs TRBV5-1 and TRBJ2-2; no reliable D call. V dropped 0 bases and J dropped 0 bases, with 3 bases sitting between them. This CDR3 region has 14 residues. CDR1 SGHRS and CDR2 YFSETQ come from the germline V gene. This CDR3 is CASSLGPNTGELFF. In DNA, the CDR3 is TGCGCCAGCAGCTTGGGTCCGAACACCGGGGAGCTGTTTTTT.

This clonotype was counted between two and nine times. CDR3 region: CASSLEGLATETQYF. As DNA, the CDR3 is TGCGCCAGCAGCTTGGAGGGACTAGCTACGGAGACCCAGTACTTC. The chain joins TRBV5-1 to TRBJ2-5; 9 nucleotides line up with TRBD2. This CDR3 spans 15 amino acids. V gave up 0 bases and J gave up 5 bases; unmatched junction bases: 5. Germline values: CDR1 SGHRS, CDR2 YFSETQ.

This clonotype turned up a few times. The rearrangement joins TRBV5-1 to TRBJ2-1; no definite D call. This CDR3 comprises 15 residues. Per the germline V gene, CDR1 is SGHRS and CDR2 is YFSETQ. The ends were cut back, 1 base at V and 6 bases at J, with 14 bases in the middle. CDR3 sequence (DNA): TGCGCCAGCAGCTTGTGGTTCCGATACAGCAATGAGCAGTTCTTC. It encodes CASSLWFRYSNEQFF.